Listed here is a single TCR beta chain. What it binds is not known. This specimen belongs to a study of identical twins' blood T cells. Study findings and constraints: Top TCRbeta clonotypes were shared more with twin than unrelated donors. Twin repertoire similarity may partly reflect shared environment.

TCRdb re-derived calls from the 5' RACE reads in MiXCR, one entry per CDR3 protein. The table records hundreds of thousands of distinct CDR3 sequences, approximately 30% of them present only once. CDR3 size: 15 residues. Germline CDR1 MGHDK, CDR2 SYGVNS. The trim removed 5 bases at V and 4 bases at J, leaving 7 bases unmatched. Sequenced sample: PBMCs. The sequence came from a woman aged 18 to 55 in good health. The rearrangement links TRBV25-1 to TRBJ2-2; 7 nucleotides match TRBD1. The CDR3 is CASSLAGGSTGELFF. CDR3 DNA sequence: TGTGCCAGCAGTCTGGCAGGGGGAAGCACCGGGGAGCTGTTTTTT.